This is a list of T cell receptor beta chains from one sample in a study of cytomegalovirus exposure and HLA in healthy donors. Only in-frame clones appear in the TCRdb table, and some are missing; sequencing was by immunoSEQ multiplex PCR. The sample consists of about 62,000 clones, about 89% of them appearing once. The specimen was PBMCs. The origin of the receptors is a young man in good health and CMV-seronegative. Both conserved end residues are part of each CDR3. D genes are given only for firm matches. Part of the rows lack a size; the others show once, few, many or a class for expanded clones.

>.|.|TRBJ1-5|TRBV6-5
TGTGCCAGCAGTCCAGGACAAACTCAGCCCCAGCATTTT
CASSPGQTQPQHF
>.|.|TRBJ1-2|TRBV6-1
TGTGCCAGCAGGCCCCGACAGGTTAACTATGGCTACACCTTC
CASRPRQVNYGYTF
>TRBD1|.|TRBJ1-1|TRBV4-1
TGCGCCAGCAGCCAACGAGCACCCGGGACAGGGAACACTGAAGCTTTCTTT
CASSQRAPGTGNTEAFF
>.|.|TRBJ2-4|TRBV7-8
TGTGCCAGCAGCTTATATCAGGGGAGGGGTTCAAACATTCAGTACTTC
CASSLYQGRGSNIQYF
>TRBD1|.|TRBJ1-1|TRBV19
TGTGCCAGCTCGGACAGGGTTAGTACTGAAGCTTTCTTT
CASSDRVSTEAFF
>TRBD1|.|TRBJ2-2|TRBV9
TGTGCCAGCAGCAGACAGGGGAACACCGGGGAGCTGTTTTTT
CASSRQGNTGELFF
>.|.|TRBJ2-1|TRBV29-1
TGCAGCGTTGAGCCCCCCTACAGAGAACCCTACAATGAGCAGTTCTTC
CSVEPPYREPYNEQFF
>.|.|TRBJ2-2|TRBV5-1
TGCGCCAGCAGCGCCCGGTGGGGGCGGGACACCGGGGAGCTGTTTTTT
CASSARWGRDTGELFF
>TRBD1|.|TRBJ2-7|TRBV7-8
TGTGCCAGCACCCCGACAGGGATCCACGAGCAGTACTTC
CASTPTGIHEQYF
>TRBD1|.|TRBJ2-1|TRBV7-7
TGTGCTAGCAGCTTAGCAGGGACAGGGCCTTACAATGAGCAGTTCTTC
CASSLAGTGPYNEQFF
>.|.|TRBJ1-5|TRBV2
TGTGCCAGCAGTCCCAGGGAGGGCAATCAGCCCCAGCATTTT
CASSPREGNQPQHF
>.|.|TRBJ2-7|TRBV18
TGTGCCAGCTCACCACCGGAGGCCACGGGGGAGCAGTACTTC
CASSPPEATGEQYF
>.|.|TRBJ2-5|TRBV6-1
TGTGCCAGCGGGGGCTTTAGCTCAGAGACCCAGTACTTC
CASGGFSSETQYF
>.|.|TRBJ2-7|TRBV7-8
TGTGCCAGCAGCCCTTGGCAGGGTCCCTCCTACGAGCAGTACTTC
CASSPWQGPSYEQYF
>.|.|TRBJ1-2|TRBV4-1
TGCGCCAGCAGCTACTCGGGTTACTATGGCTACACCTTC
CASSYSGYYGYTF
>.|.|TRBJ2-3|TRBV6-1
TGTGCCAGCAGTGAAGCTGGACACGCTAGCACAGATACGCAGTATTTT
CASSEAGHASTDTQYF
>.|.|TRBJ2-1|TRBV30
TGTGCCTGGAGTGTGGGGGCGGGTAATGAGCAGTTCTTC
CAWSVGAGNEQFF
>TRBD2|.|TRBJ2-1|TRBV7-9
TGTGCCAGCAGACTGGGGACTAGCTCATACAATGAGCAGTTCTTC
CASRLGTSSYNEQFF
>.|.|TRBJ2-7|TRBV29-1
TGCAGCGTCCGTGAACAAGTCTACGAGCAGTACTTC
CSVREQVYEQYF
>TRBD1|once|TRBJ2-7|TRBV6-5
TGTGCCAGCAGTTCCGACAGGGGCTACTACGAGCAGTACTTC
CASSSDRGYYEQYF
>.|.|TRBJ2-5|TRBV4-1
TGCGCCAGCAGCCTTGCAGGCGAGCAAGAGACCCAGTACTTC
CASSLAGEQETQYF
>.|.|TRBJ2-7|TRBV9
TGTGCCAGCAGCGTAGATCAGGGAGAGCAGTACTTC
CASSVDQGEQYF
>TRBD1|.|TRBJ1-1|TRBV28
TGTGCCAGCAGGGCCTCGGACAGGAGAACGAACACTGAAGCTTTCTTT
CASRASDRRTNTEAFF
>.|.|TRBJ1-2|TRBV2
TGTGCCAGCAGTGGTGGGGCAGACCTTAACTATGGCTACACCTTC
CASSGGADLNYGYTF
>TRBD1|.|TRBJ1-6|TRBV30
TGTGCCTGGAAGAGTGGGAGTGGTCAGGGGGCGCATTCACCCCTCCACTTT
CAWKSGSGQGAHSPLHF
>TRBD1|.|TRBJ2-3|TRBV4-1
TGCGCCAGCAGCCAAGATAGGACAGGCGTGCTGGGGGCTAGCACAGATACGCAGTATTTT
CASSQDRTGVLGASTDTQYF
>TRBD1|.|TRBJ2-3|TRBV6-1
TGTGCCAGCAGTGTCGGGACAGGGAGCACAGATACGCAGTATTTT
CASSVGTGSTDTQYF
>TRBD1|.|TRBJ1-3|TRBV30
TGTGCCTGGATGACAGGGAGCTCTGGAAACACCATATATTTT
CAWMTGSSGNTIYF
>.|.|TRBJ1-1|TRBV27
TGTGCCAGCAGTTTATTCTACAGGACTGAAGCTTTCTTT
CASSLFYRTEAFF
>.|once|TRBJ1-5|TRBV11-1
TGTGCCAGCAGCCCCAACAGGGATCAGCCCCAGCATTTT
CASSPNRDQPQHF
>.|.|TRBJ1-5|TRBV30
TGTGCCTGGAGTAGACAGAACAATCAGCCCCAGCATTTT
CAWSRQNNQPQHF
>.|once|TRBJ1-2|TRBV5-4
TGTGCCAGCAGCTTGGAAGTCCCTAGAGGCTATGGCTACACCTTC
CASSLEVPRGYGYTF
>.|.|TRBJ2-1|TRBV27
TGTGCCAGCAGTTTAGTAGCAAACAATGAGCAGTTCTTC
CASSLVANNEQFF
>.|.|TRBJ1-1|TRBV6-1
TGTGCCAGCAGTGTTGAGGGCAACCTACCTTTGAACACTGAAGCTTTCTTT
CASSVEGNLPLNTEAFF
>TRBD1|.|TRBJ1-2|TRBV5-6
TGTGCCAGCAGCTTGGACAGGGGTAACTATGGCTACACCTTC
CASSLDRGNYGYTF
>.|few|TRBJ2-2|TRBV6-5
TGTGCCAGCAGTTACGGGGGGTCGGGAACCGGGGAGCTGTTTTTT
CASSYGGSGTGELFF
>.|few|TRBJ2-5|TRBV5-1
TGCGCCAGCAGCTCCGGAGTAGGAGAAGAGACCCAGTACTTC
CASSSGVGEETQYF
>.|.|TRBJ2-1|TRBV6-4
TGTGCCAGCAGTGACTCGGACAACAATGAGCAGTTCTTC
CASSDSDNNEQFF
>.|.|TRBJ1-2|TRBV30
TGTGCCTGGAGACCCGGAGGCAATGGCTACACCTTC
CAWRPGGNGYTF
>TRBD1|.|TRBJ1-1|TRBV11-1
TGTGCCAGCAGCCCAGGAGACAGGGGGCAAGGGGACACTGAAGCTTTCTTT
CASSPGDRGQGDTEAFF
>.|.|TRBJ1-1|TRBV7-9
TGTGCCAGCAGCTACCCACAGGGTTTGAACACTGAAGCTTTCTTT
CASSYPQGLNTEAFF
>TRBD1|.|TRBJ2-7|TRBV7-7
TGTGCTAGCAGCCCCGGACAGGGTAGCTCCTACGAGCAGTACTTC
CASSPGQGSSYEQYF
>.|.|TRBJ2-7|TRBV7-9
TGTGCCAGCAGTTCGTTATTCATCTCGCGGCAGTACTTC
CASSSLFISRQYF